The present T cell receptor beta chain was sequenced within a study of cytomegalovirus exposure and HLA in healthy donors. Germline lookup yields CDR1 MNHNY and CDR2 SVGAGI (reference sequence). The CDR3 length is 14 residues. V lost 5 bases, J lost 0 bases, and 10 bases lay in between. A multiplex PCR was run with 60 Vbeta primers and 13 Jbeta primers. Only in-frame clones appear in the TCRdb table, and some are missing; sequencing was by immunoSEQ multiplex PCR. The top ten hold about 7.1% of the sample, which has approximately 140,000 clones, around 60% seen once. The clonotype originates from an older woman in good health and CMV-seropositive. The V and J genes are TRBV6-6 and TRBJ1-2; D gene uncertain. The sequenced sample was PBMCs. CDR3 in DNA: TGTGCCAGCAGTCCAGACGGGGCTAACTATGGCTACACCTTC. This translates into CASSPDGANYGYTF.